These T cell receptor beta chains were read from a single sample in a study of blood T cell repertoires in COVID-19. Repertoires were generated with immunoSEQ multiplex PCR, while TCRdb's copy carries only in-frame clones and drops some. This table holds some 260,000 clones, roughly 87% found once. Sequencing used PBMCs or T cells enriched from blood (not recorded which). Receptors were obtained from a woman in her thirties with acute COVID-19. CDR3s include the opening cysteine and the closing phenylalanine or tryptophan. D genes are given only for firm matches. Expanded clones get a size class; other rows say once, few or many, or leave the size out.

clone size: -
V gene: TRBV11-3
D gene: -
J gene: TRBJ1-1
CDR3 protein: CASSLGGGVNTEAFF
CDR3 DNA: TGTGCCAGCAGCTTAGGCGGGGGGGTGAACACTGAAGCTTTCTTT

clone size: -
V gene: TRBV19
D gene: TRBD1
J gene: TRBJ2-7
CDR3 protein: CASSLTGGPTYEQYF
CDR3 DNA: TGTGCCAGTAGCCTGACAGGGGGCCCTACTTACGAGCAGTACTTC

clone size: -
V gene: TRBV15
D gene: -
J gene: TRBJ1-1
CDR3 protein: CATSRSGMNTEAFF
CDR3 DNA: TGTGCCACCAGCCGCTCGGGGATGAACACTGAAGCTTTCTTT

clone size: -
V gene: TRBV13
D gene: TRBD1
J gene: TRBJ1-4
CDR3 protein: CASSRRQGREKLFF
CDR3 DNA: TGTGCCAGCAGCCGTAGACAGGGGAGGGAAAAACTGTTTTTT

clone size: -
V gene: TRBV4-3
D gene: TRBD2
J gene: TRBJ2-1
CDR3 protein: CASSQEGRLAGTNEQFF
CDR3 DNA: TGCGCCAGCAGCCAAGAAGGGCGACTAGCGGGAACGAATGAGCAGTTCTTC

clone size: -
V gene: TRBV15
D gene: TRBD2
J gene: TRBJ2-7
CDR3 protein: CATSIAGGSYEQYF
CDR3 DNA: TGTGCCACCAGCATAGCGGGAGGTTCCTACGAGCAGTACTTC

clone size: -
V gene: TRBV20-1
D gene: -
J gene: TRBJ1-2
CDR3 protein: CSASTRQAPYGYTF
CDR3 DNA: TGCAGTGCTAGTACCCGACAGGCCCCCTATGGCTACACCTTC

clone size: -
V gene: TRBV5-5
D gene: TRBD2
J gene: TRBJ2-1
CDR3 protein: CASSSGTSGSSEQFF
CDR3 DNA: TGTGCCAGCAGCTCCGGGACTAGCGGGAGTTCGGAGCAGTTCTTC

clone size: -
V gene: TRBV7-9
D gene: -
J gene: TRBJ1-1
CDR3 protein: CASSFMTALNTEAFF
CDR3 DNA: TGTGCCAGCAGCTTCATGACAGCCCTGAACACTGAAGCTTTCTTT

clone size: -
V gene: TRBV7-9
D gene: TRBD1
J gene: TRBJ1-4
CDR3 protein: CASSPGWTGAPNEKLFF
CDR3 DNA: TGTGCCAGCAGCCCGGGGTGGACAGGGGCTCCTAATGAAAAACTGTTTTTT

clone size: -
V gene: TRBV6-5
D gene: TRBD1
J gene: TRBJ1-4
CDR3 protein: CASTRDRDEKLFF
CDR3 DNA: TGTGCCAGCACCCGGGACAGAGATGAAAAACTGTTTTTT

clone size: -
V gene: TRBV5-4
D gene: -
J gene: TRBJ2-1
CDR3 protein: CASSPPGVNEQFF
CDR3 DNA: TGTGCCAGCAGCCCCCCAGGGGTCAATGAGCAGTTCTTC

clone size: -
V gene: TRBV19
D gene: -
J gene: TRBJ1-5
CDR3 protein: CASSPFLTARGGNQPQHF
CDR3 DNA: TGTGCCAGTAGTCCGTTCTTGACGGCCCGGGGAGGCAATCAGCCCCAGCATTTT

clone size: -
V gene: TRBV5-1
D gene: TRBD1
J gene: TRBJ1-1
CDR3 protein: CASSLTGASNTEAFF
CDR3 DNA: TGCGCCAGCAGCTTAACAGGGGCGTCGAACACTGAAGCTTTCTTT

clone size: -
V gene: TRBV28
D gene: -
J gene: TRBJ1-4
CDR3 protein: CASSSASRGRNEKLFF
CDR3 DNA: TGTGCCAGCAGTTCCGCCTCCCGGGGGAGAAATGAAAAACTGTTTTTT

clone size: few
V gene: TRBV4-3
D gene: -
J gene: TRBJ1-4
CDR3 protein: CASRVAGDGDEKLFF
CDR3 DNA: TGCGCCAGCAGGGTAGCGGGGGACGGCGATGAAAAACTGTTTTTT

clone size: -
V gene: TRBV5-1
D gene: TRBD1
J gene: TRBJ1-3
CDR3 protein: CASSLGPDRAGGNTIYF
CDR3 DNA: TGCGCCAGCAGCTTGGGTCCCGACAGGGCTGGAGGAAACACCATATATTTT

clone size: -
V gene: TRBV7-2
D gene: TRBD1
J gene: TRBJ1-2
CDR3 protein: CASSSRTGRDYGYTF
CDR3 DNA: TGTGCCAGCAGCTCAAGGACAGGGAGGGACTATGGCTACACCTTC

clone size: few
V gene: TRBV6-5
D gene: TRBD1
J gene: TRBJ1-6
CDR3 protein: CASSWTGGDNSPLHF
CDR3 DNA: TGTGCCAGCAGCTGGACAGGAGGAGATAATTCACCCCTCCACTTT

clone size: once
V gene: TRBV28
D gene: -
J gene: TRBJ2-5
CDR3 protein: CASSSLGRGQETQYF
CDR3 DNA: TGTGCCAGCAGTTCCCTCGGCAGGGGACAAGAGACCCAGTACTTC

clone size: -
V gene: TRBV19
D gene: -
J gene: TRBJ1-1
CDR3 protein: CASSIDRAAWATEAFF
CDR3 DNA: TGTGCCAGTAGTATAGATCGTGCTGCTTGGGCCACTGAAGCTTTCTTT

clone size: -
V gene: TRBV2
D gene: TRBD2
J gene: TRBJ2-5
CDR3 protein: CASSEALTSGLQETQYF
CDR3 DNA: TGTGCCAGCAGTGAAGCCTTAACTAGCGGCCTCCAAGAGACCCAGTACTTC

clone size: once
V gene: TRBV10-3
D gene: -
J gene: TRBJ1-5
CDR3 protein: CAIQSADTNQPQHF
CDR3 DNA: TGTGCCATCCAGTCGGCAGACACAAATCAGCCCCAGCATTTT

clone size: -
V gene: TRBV11-2
D gene: -
J gene: TRBJ2-7
CDR3 protein: CASSSLSRGMEQYF
CDR3 DNA: TGTGCCAGCAGCTCCCTATCAAGGGGTATGGAGCAGTACTTC

clone size: once
V gene: TRBV7-6
D gene: -
J gene: TRBJ1-1
CDR3 protein: CASSLVGILNTEAFF
CDR3 DNA: TGTGCCAGCAGCTTAGTCGGGATTTTGAACACTGAAGCTTTCTTT

clone size: -
V gene: TRBV28
D gene: -
J gene: TRBJ2-1
CDR3 protein: CASSETGGSGNEQFF
CDR3 DNA: TGTGCCAGCAGTGAAACGGGGGGCTCGGGCAATGAGCAGTTCTTC

clone size: -
V gene: TRBV29-1
D gene: TRBD1
J gene: TRBJ1-1
CDR3 protein: CSVTLAGGAFF
CDR3 DNA: TGCAGCGTTACTCTGGCAGGGGGAGCTTTCTTT

clone size: -
V gene: TRBV6-2/TRBV6-3
D gene: -
J gene: TRBJ2-7
CDR3 protein: CASSYSIWGLYEQYF
CDR3 DNA: TGTGCCAGCAGTTACTCGATCTGGGGGCTGTACGAGCAGTACTTC

clone size: -
V gene: TRBV6-6
D gene: -
J gene: TRBJ2-2
CDR3 protein: CASSYLAFPTGELFF
CDR3 DNA: TGTGCCAGCAGTTACTTGGCATTCCCCACCGGGGAGCTGTTTTTT

clone size: -
V gene: TRBV28
D gene: -
J gene: TRBJ1-2
CDR3 protein: CASSLAREEYGYTF
CDR3 DNA: TGTGCCAGCAGTTTAGCCAGGGAGGAGTATGGCTACACCTTC

clone size: -
V gene: TRBV5-6
D gene: TRBD1
J gene: TRBJ1-2
CDR3 protein: CASSLAGTGSSGYTF
CDR3 DNA: TGTGCCAGCAGCTTGGCCGGGACAGGAAGCTCTGGCTACACCTTC

clone size: -
V gene: TRBV2
D gene: TRBD2
J gene: TRBJ2-3
CDR3 protein: CASSESLAGVNTQYF
CDR3 DNA: TGTGCCAGCAGTGAAAGTCTAGCGGGGGTTAATACGCAGTATTTT

clone size: -
V gene: TRBV27
D gene: -
J gene: TRBJ1-2
CDR3 protein: CASRGGEGGYGYTF
CDR3 DNA: TGTGCCAGCAGGGGGGGGGAGGGCGGCTATGGCTACACCTTC

clone size: -
V gene: TRBV2
D gene: -
J gene: TRBJ1-4
CDR3 protein: CASSDRRRGEKLFF
CDR3 DNA: TGTGCCAGCAGTGATAGGCGACGGGGTGAAAAACTGTTTTTT

clone size: -
V gene: TRBV11-2
D gene: TRBD2
J gene: TRBJ2-7
CDR3 protein: CASSPGRELTYEQYF
CDR3 DNA: TGTGCCAGCAGCCCGGGGCGGGAGTTAACCTACGAGCAGTACTTC

clone size: -
V gene: TRBV9
D gene: -
J gene: TRBJ1-5
CDR3 protein: CASSVEGYSNQPQHF
CDR3 DNA: TGTGCCAGCAGCGTAGAGGGGTATAGCAATCAGCCCCAGCATTTT

clone size: -
V gene: TRBV2
D gene: TRBD2
J gene: TRBJ2-1
CDR3 protein: CASSGGGRYNEQFF
CDR3 DNA: TGTGCCAGCAGTGGGGGAGGGAGATACAATGAGCAGTTCTTC

clone size: -
V gene: TRBV5-4
D gene: -
J gene: TRBJ1-4
CDR3 protein: CASSQGSGVEKLFF
CDR3 DNA: TGTGCCAGCAGCCAAGGGTCAGGGGTTGAAAAACTGTTTTTT

clone size: -
V gene: TRBV19
D gene: -
J gene: TRBJ2-2
CDR3 protein: CASGRVTGELFF
CDR3 DNA: TGTGCCTCGGGCAGGGTCACCGGGGAGCTGTTTTTT

clone size: -
V gene: TRBV7-8
D gene: TRBD2
J gene: TRBJ2-3
CDR3 protein: CASSLILAGANTDTQYF
CDR3 DNA: TGTGCCAGCAGCTTAATCCTAGCGGGGGCCAACACAGATACGCAGTATTTT

clone size: -
V gene: TRBV27
D gene: TRBD1
J gene: TRBJ1-5
CDR3 protein: CASKRGQGSNQPQHF
CDR3 DNA: TGTGCCAGCAAACGCGGACAGGGTAGCAATCAGCCCCAGCATTTT

clone size: -
V gene: TRBV18
D gene: TRBD2
J gene: TRBJ2-2
CDR3 protein: CASSPRLVAGDTGELFF
CDR3 DNA: TGTGCCAGCTCACCGAGGTTGGTAGCGGGGGACACCGGGGAGCTGTTTTTT

clone size: -
V gene: TRBV7-9
D gene: -
J gene: TRBJ1-6
CDR3 protein: CASSPQGIVNSPLHF
CDR3 DNA: TGTGCCAGCAGCCCCCAGGGAATTGTGAATTCACCCCTCCACTTT

clone size: -
V gene: TRBV27
D gene: -
J gene: TRBJ2-3
CDR3 protein: CASSLSGGRPGTQYF
CDR3 DNA: TGTGCCAGCAGTTTATCGGGGGGACGCCCGGGTACGCAGTATTTT

clone size: -
V gene: TRBV15
D gene: -
J gene: TRBJ1-3
CDR3 protein: CATSSELISPGNTIYF
CDR3 DNA: TGTGCCACCAGCAGTGAGCTAATAAGTCCGGGAAACACCATATATTTT

clone size: once
V gene: TRBV5-6
D gene: TRBD1
J gene: TRBJ1-5
CDR3 protein: CASSFSGTGGLGGNQPQHF
CDR3 DNA: TGTGCCAGCAGCTTCTCCGGGACAGGGGGACTCGGCGGCAATCAGCCCCAGCATTTT

clone size: once
V gene: TRBV15
D gene: -
J gene: TRBJ2-2
CDR3 protein: CATSRLNTGELFF
CDR3 DNA: TGTGCCACCAGCAGGTTAAACACCGGGGAGCTGTTTTTT

clone size: -
V gene: TRBV7-2
D gene: -
J gene: TRBJ1-1
CDR3 protein: CASSLWEGSQGAFF
CDR3 DNA: TGTGCCAGCAGCTTATGGGAGGGAAGCCAAGGGGCTTTCTTT

clone size: -
V gene: TRBV5-1
D gene: -
J gene: TRBJ2-1
CDR3 protein: CASSPKVSGGSYNEQFF
CDR3 DNA: TGCGCCAGCAGCCCAAAGGTCTCCGGGGGCTCCTACAATGAGCAGTTCTTC

clone size: -
V gene: TRBV5-1
D gene: TRBD2
J gene: TRBJ2-7
CDR3 protein: CASSLGLATYEQYF
CDR3 DNA: TGCGCCAGCAGCCTGGGACTAGCGACCTACGAGCAGTACTTC

clone size: -
V gene: TRBV27
D gene: -
J gene: TRBJ2-7
CDR3 protein: CASSSGIVNEQYF
CDR3 DNA: TGTGCCAGCAGTTCAGGGATCGTCAACGAGCAGTACTTC

clone size: -
V gene: TRBV27
D gene: -
J gene: TRBJ1-1
CDR3 protein: CASSLMSRSGEAFF
CDR3 DNA: TGTGCCAGCAGCTTGATGAGCCGAAGTGGTGAAGCTTTCTTT

clone size: -
V gene: TRBV15
D gene: -
J gene: TRBJ2-1
CDR3 protein: CATSSRDIRGDEQFF
CDR3 DNA: TGTGCCACCAGCAGCCGGGACATTAGAGGCGATGAGCAGTTCTTC

clone size: -
V gene: TRBV10-3
D gene: -
J gene: TRBJ1-1
CDR3 protein: CAARREAGTEAFF
CDR3 DNA: TGTGCCGCCAGGCGGGAGGCCGGCACTGAAGCTTTCTTT

clone size: -
V gene: TRBV28
D gene: -
J gene: TRBJ1-4
CDR3 protein: CASREPGIRPNEKLFF
CDR3 DNA: TGTGCCAGCAGAGAGCCGGGGATCCGACCTAATGAAAAACTGTTTTTT

clone size: -
V gene: TRBV3-1/TRBV3-2
D gene: -
J gene: TRBJ1-5
CDR3 protein: CASSQDIAGNQPQHF
CDR3 DNA: TGTGCCAGCAGCCAAGATATCGCCGGTAATCAGCCCCAGCATTTT

clone size: -
V gene: TRBV2
D gene: TRBD1
J gene: TRBJ2-7
CDR3 protein: CASFGTGGYEQYF
CDR3 DNA: TGTGCCAGTTTCGGGACAGGGGGCTACGAGCAGTACTTC

clone size: -
V gene: TRBV1
D gene: -
J gene: TRBJ2-3
CDR3 protein: CTSSQDRSPYTDTQYF
CDR3 DNA: TGCACCAGCAGCCAAGATCGGTCTCCCTACACAGATACGCAGTATTTT

clone size: -
V gene: TRBV5-4
D gene: TRBD2
J gene: TRBJ2-7
CDR3 protein: CASSLGGRADYEQYF
CDR3 DNA: TGTGCCAGCAGCTTGGGCGGGAGGGCCGACTACGAGCAGTACTTC